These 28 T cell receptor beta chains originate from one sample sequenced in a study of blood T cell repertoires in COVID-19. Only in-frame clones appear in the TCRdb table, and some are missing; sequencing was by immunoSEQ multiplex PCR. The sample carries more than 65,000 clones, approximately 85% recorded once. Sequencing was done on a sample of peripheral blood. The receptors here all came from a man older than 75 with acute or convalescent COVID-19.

Here the CDR3 reads CASSYDLGNEKLFF. Here the CDR3 DNA reads TGTGCCAGCAGTTACGATCTAGGCAATGAAAAACTGTTTTTT. The rearrangement links TRBV6-5 to TRBJ1-4; no firm D call. This CDR3 region has 14 residues. Germline CDR1 MNHEY, CDR2 SVGAGI. Trimming took 2 bases from V and 5 from J, leaving 9 bases between them.

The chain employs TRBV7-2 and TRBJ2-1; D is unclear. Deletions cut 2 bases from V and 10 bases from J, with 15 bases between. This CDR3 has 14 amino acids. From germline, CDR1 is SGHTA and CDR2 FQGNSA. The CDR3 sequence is CASSLRAIPREQFF. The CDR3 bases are TGTGCCAGCAGCTTACGCGCCATCCCGCGCGAGCAGTTCTTC.

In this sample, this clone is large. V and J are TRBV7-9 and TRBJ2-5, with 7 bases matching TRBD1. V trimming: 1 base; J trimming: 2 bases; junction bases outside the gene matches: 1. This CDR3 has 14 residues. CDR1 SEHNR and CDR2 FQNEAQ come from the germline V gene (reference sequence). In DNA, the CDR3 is TGTGCCAGCAGCTTAGTGGGACAGCAAGAGACCCAGTACTTC. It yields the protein CASSLVGQQETQYF.

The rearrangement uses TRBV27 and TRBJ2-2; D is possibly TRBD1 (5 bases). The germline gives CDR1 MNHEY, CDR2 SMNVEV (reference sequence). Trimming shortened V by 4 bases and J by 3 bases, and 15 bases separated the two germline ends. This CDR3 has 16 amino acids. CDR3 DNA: TGTGCCAGCAGTTCCTCATCAGGGCGTGACACCGGGGAGCTGTTTTTT. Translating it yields CASSSSSGRDTGELFF.

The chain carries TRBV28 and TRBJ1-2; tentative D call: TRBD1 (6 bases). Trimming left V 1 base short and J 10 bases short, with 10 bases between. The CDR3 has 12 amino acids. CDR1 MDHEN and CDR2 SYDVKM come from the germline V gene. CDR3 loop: CASSLSSGAYTF. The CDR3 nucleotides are TGTGCCAGCAGTTTATCCTCAGGGGCCTACACCTTC.

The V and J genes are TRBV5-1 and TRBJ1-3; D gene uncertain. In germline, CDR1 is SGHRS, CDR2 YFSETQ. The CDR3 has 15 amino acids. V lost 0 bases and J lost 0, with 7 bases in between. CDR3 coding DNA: TGCGCCAGCAGCTTGGGGTTCGGCTCTGGAAACACCATATATTTT. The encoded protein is CASSLGFGSGNTIYF.

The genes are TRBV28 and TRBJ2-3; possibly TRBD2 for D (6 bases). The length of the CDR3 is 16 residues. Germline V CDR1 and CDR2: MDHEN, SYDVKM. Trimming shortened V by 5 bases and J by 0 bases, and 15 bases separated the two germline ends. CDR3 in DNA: TGTGCCAGCAGTCTCGGGGGTATAGCTAGCACAGATACGCAGTATTTT. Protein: CASSLGGIASTDTQYF.

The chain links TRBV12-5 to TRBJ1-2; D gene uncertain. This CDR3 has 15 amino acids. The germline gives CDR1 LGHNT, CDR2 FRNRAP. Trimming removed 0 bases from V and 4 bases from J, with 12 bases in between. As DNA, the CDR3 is TGTGCTAGTGGTTTGGTCTCGGGTTCCAGCTATGGCTACACCTTC. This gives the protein CASGLVSGSSYGYTF.

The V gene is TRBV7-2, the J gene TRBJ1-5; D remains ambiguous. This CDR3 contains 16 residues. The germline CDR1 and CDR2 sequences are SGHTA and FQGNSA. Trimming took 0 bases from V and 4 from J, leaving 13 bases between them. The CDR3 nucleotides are TGTGCCAGCAGCTTAGCGCTCCCCTCCGGGAATCAGCCCCAGCATTTT. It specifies CASSLALPSGNQPQHF.

CDR3 region: CASSSTLAGAYNEQFF. CDR3 coding DNA: TGTGCCAGCAGCTCTACATTAGCGGGGGCGTACAATGAGCAGTTCTTC. The rearrangement joins TRBV7-3 to TRBJ2-1; 9 bases line up with TRBD2. J was trimmed by 4 bases and V by 4 bases; bases with no gene match: 8. Germline lookup yields CDR1 SGHTA and CDR2 FQGTGA. The CDR3 has 16 residues.

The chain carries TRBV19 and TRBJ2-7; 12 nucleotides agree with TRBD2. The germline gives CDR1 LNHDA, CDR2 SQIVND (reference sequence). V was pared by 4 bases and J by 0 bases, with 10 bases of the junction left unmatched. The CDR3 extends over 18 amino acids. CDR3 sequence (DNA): TGTGCCAGTAGTAGCTCCTCTAGCGGGGGGGCTCTCTCCTACGAGCAGTACTTC. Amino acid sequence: CASSSSSSGGALSYEQYF.

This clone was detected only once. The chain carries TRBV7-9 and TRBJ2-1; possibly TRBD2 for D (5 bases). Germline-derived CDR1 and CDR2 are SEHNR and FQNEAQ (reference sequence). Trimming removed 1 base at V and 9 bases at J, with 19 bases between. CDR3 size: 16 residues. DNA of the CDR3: TGTGCCAGCAGCTTAGGGTATGGACTCCAAGACGGTGAGCAGTTCTTC. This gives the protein CASSLGYGLQDGEQFF.

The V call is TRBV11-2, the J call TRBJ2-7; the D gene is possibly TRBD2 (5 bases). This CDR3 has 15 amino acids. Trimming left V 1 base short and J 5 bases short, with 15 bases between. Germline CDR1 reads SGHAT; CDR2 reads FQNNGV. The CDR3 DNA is TGTGCCAGCAGCTTAGGAGGCTCCGAAGCGGACGAGCAGTACTTC. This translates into CASSLGGSEADEQYF.

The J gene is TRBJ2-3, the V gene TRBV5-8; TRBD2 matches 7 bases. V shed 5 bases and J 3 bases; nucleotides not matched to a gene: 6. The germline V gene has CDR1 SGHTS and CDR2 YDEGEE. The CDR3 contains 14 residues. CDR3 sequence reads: CASSPGLTTDTQYF. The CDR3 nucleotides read TGTGCCAGCAGTCCGGGACTAACTACAGATACGCAGTATTTT.

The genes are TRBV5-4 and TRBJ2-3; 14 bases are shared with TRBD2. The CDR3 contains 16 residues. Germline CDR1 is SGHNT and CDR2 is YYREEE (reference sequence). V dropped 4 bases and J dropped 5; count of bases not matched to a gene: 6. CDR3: CASSETSGGAGDTQYF. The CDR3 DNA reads TGTGCCAGCAGCGAGACTAGCGGGGGGGCCGGAGATACGCAGTATTTT.

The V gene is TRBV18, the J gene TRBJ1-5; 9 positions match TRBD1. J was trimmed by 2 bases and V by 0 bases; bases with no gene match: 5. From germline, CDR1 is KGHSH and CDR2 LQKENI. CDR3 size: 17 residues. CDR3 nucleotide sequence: TGTGCCAGCTCACCACCGGAGGGGACAGGGCGCAATCAGCCCCAGCATTTT. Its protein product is CASSPPEGTGRNQPQHF.

The CDR3 DNA follows: TGTGCCAGCAACCCCCGGGACAGGGGACAGGGCTACACCTTC. This gives the protein CASNPRDRGQGYTF. The chain employs TRBV5-5 and TRBJ1-2; 10 nucleotides align to TRBD1. Germline values: CDR1 SGHKS, CDR2 YYEKEE (reference sequence). The CDR3 loop spans 14 amino acids. Germline trimming cut 6 bases from V and 8 bases from J; bases unmatched to any gene: 10.

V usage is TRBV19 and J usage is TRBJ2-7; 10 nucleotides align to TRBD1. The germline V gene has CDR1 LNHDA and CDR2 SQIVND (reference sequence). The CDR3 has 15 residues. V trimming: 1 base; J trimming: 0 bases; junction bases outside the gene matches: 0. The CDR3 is CASSIGTGGSYEQYF. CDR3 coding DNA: TGTGCCAGTAGTATAGGGACAGGGGGCTCCTACGAGCAGTACTTC.

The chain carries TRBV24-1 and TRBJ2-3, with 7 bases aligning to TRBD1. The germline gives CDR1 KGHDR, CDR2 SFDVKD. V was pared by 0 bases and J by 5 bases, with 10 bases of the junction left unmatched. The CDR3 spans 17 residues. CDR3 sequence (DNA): TGTGCCACCAGTGATTTGGAGTTCGAAGGGGGCAAAGATACGCAGTATTTT. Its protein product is CATSDLEFEGGKDTQYF.

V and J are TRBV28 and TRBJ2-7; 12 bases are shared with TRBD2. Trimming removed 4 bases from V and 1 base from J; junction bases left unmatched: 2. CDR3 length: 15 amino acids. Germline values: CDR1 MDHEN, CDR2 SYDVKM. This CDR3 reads CASSYGLAGSYEQYF. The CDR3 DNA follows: TGTGCCAGCAGTTACGGACTAGCGGGATCCTACGAGCAGTACTTC.

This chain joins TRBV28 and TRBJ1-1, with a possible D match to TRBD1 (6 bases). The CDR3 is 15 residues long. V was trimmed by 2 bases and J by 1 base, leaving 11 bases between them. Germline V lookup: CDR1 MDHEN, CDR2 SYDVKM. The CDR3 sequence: CASSLRTVSNTEAFF. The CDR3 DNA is TGTGCCAGCAGTTTAAGGACAGTGTCGAACACTGAAGCTTTCTTT.

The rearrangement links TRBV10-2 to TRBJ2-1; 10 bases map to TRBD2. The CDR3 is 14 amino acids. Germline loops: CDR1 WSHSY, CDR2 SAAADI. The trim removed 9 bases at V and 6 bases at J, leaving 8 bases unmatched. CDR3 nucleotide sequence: TGCGCCAGTAGTTACCAGCGGGAGGGCAATGAGCAGTTCTTC. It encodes CASSYQREGNEQFF.

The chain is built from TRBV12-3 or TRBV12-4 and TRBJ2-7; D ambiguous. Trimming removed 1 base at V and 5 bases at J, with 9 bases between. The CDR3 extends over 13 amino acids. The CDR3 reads CASSLDVPHEQYF. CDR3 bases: TGTGCCAGCAGTTTAGATGTCCCTCACGAGCAGTACTTC.

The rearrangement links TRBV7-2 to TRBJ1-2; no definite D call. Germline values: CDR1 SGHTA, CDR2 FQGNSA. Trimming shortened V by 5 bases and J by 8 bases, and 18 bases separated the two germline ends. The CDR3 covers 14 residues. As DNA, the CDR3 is TGTGCCAGCAGCGCCACACGGACGACGGGAGGCTACACCTTC. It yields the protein CASSATRTTGGYTF.

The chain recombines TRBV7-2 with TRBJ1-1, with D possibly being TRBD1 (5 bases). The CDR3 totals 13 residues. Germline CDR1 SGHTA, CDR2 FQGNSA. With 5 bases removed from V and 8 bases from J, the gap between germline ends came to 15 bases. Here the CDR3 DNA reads TGTGCCAGCAGCGGGCAGGGTACCCTAGAAGCTTTCTTT. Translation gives CASSGQGTLEAFF.

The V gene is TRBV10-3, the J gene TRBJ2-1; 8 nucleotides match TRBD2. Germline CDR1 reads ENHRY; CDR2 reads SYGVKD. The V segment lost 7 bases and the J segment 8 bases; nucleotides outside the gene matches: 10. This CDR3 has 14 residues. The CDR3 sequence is CAITNSGASYEQFF. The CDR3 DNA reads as TGTGCCATCACTAATAGCGGGGCATCGTATGAGCAGTTCTTC.

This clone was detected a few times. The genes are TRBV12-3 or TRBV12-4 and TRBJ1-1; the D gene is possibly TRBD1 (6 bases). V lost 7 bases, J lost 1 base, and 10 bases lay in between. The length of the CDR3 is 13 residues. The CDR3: CASTLGANTEAFF. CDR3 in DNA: TGTGCCAGCACTCTGGGGGCGAACACTGAAGCTTTCTTT.

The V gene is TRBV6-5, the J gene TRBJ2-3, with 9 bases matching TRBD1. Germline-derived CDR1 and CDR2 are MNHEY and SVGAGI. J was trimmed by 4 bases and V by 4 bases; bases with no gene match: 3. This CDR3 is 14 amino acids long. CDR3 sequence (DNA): TGTGCCAGCAGTTTGGGACAGGGCCCAGATACGCAGTATTTT. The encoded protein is CASSLGQGPDTQYF.